These 17 T cell receptor beta chains originate from one sample sequenced in a study of radiotherapy plus CTLA-4 blockade in lung cancer. The protocol was immunoSEQ multiplex PCR, while the TCRdb copy is restricted to in-frame clones and leaves out a portion. The sample has fewer than 150,000 clones, about four fifths seen once; the top ten hold over 4%. Sequenced here: peripheral blood, sampled from a patient treated with radiotherapy plus ipilimumab. These receptors were collected from a human donor with non-small cell lung cancer who had a partial response to radiotherapy plus ipilimumab.

The V call is TRBV10-3, the J call TRBJ1-4; D may be TRBD1 (6 bases). Trimming took 6 bases from V and 7 from J, leaving 18 bases between them. The CDR3 is made up of 15 amino acids. Germline-derived CDR1 and CDR2 are ENHRY and SYGVKD. CDR3 residues: CAISPGRLGGEKLFF. DNA of the CDR3: TGTGCCATCAGCCCGGGACGCCTAGGGGGTGAAAAACTGTTTTTT.

The chain has TRBV10-3 and TRBJ2-1; D may be TRBD1 (6 bases). CDR3 length: 12 residues. CDR1 and CDR2 (germline): ENHRY, SYGVKD. V was shortened by 6 bases and J by 5 bases, with 8 bases between the two germline ends. CDR3 sequence (DNA): TGTGCCATCAGAGCAGGGGACAATGAGCAGTTCTTC. Translated: CAIRAGDNEQFF.

CDR3 amino acids: CASIRSIYNSPLHF. The CDR3 coding sequence is TGTGCCAGCATCCGGTCAATCTATAATTCACCCCTCCACTTT. The rearrangement joins TRBV6-1 to TRBJ1-6, with no clear D. The CDR3 runs 14 residues. Trimming removed 7 bases at V and 3 bases at J, with 10 bases between. The germline gives CDR1 MNHNS, CDR2 SASEGT.

The rearrangement joins TRBV2 to TRBJ2-1, with D perhaps matching TRBD2 (6 bases). The CDR3 is made up of 14 amino acids. The ends were cut back, 6 bases at V and 7 bases at J, with 16 bases in the middle. Germline V CDR1 and CDR2: SNHLY, FYNNEI. CDR3 coding DNA: TGTGCCAGCAGGGAAACCGGGACTCCAAATGAGCAGTTCTTC. It codes for CASRETGTPNEQFF.

The CDR3 nucleotides are TGTGCCATCACAGAGAACCGTTATGGCTACACCTTC. Protein product: CAITENRYGYTF. J is TRBJ1-2 and V is TRBV28; D is ambiguous. The CDR3 contains 12 residues. Germline V gives CDR1 MDHEN, CDR2 SYDVKM. The V and J ends lost 10 bases and 5 bases respectively, with 14 bases between them.

This clone has a single count. This rearrangement joins TRBV2 to TRBJ2-5; a weak D match, TRBD1 (5 bases). Per the germline V gene, CDR1 is SNHLY and CDR2 is FYNNEI. The CDR3 contains 14 residues. Trimming took off 3 bases at V and 11 bases at J, with 19 bases between the two ends. CDR3 sequence: CASSELGAHYEQYF. For the CDR3, the DNA is TGTGCCAGCAGTGAGTTAGGGGCCCATTATGAGCAGTACTTC.

The rearrangement uses TRBV15 and TRBJ1-2, with D unresolved. The CDR3 extends over 14 amino acids. V was clipped by 1 base and J by 8 bases, with 14 bases between them. From germline, CDR1 is LNHNV and CDR2 YYDKDF (reference sequence). The CDR3 protein is CATSRGPAVAGYTF. CDR3 coding DNA: TGTGCCACCAGCAGAGGCCCCGCGGTCGCGGGCTACACCTTC. The full variable domain, rest sourced from reference TRBV15 and TRBJ1-2, is DAMVIQNPRYQVTQFGKPVTLSCSQTLNHNVMYWYQQKSSQAPKLLFHYYDKDFNNEADTPDNFQSRRPNTSFCFLDIRSPGLGDTAMYLCATSRGPAVAGYTFGSGTRLTVV.

The chain is built from TRBV2 and TRBJ2-7; TRBD2 agrees at 7 bases. Germline V lookup: CDR1 SNHLY, CDR2 FYNNEI. Losses at the gene ends were 6 bases for V and 1 base for J; bases not matched to a gene: 6. CDR3 length: 14 amino acids. As DNA, the CDR3 is TGTGCCAGCAGGGGACCCGGGGGGTCCTACGAGCAGTACTTC. It is translated as CASRGPGGSYEQYF.

CDR3 in amino acids: CASSLGLAGDTQYF. CDR3 sequence (DNA): TGCGCCAGCAGCCTGGGACTAGCGGGAGATACGCAGTATTTT. The rearrangement links TRBV5-1 to TRBJ2-3; TRBD2 agrees at 12 bases. The CDR3 loop spans 14 amino acids. J lost 5 bases, V lost 4 bases, and 2 bases had no gene match. Germline lookup yields CDR1 SGHRS and CDR2 YFSETQ.

The gene calls are TRBV6-1 and TRBJ1-4, with no clear D. Trimming took off 2 bases at V and 12 bases at J, with 7 bases between the two ends. Germline loops: CDR1 MNHNS, CDR2 SASEGT. The CDR3 runs 11 residues. CDR3 region: CASSESRELFF. DNA for the CDR3: TGTGCCAGCAGTGAATCCCGGGAACTGTTTTTT.

V usage is TRBV28 and J usage is TRBJ2-7, with TRBD2 matching over 7 bases. The CDR3 has 14 residues. The trim removed 6 bases at V and 2 bases at J, leaving 7 bases unmatched. Germline V CDR1 and CDR2: MDHEN, SYDVKM. Written as DNA, the CDR3 is TGTGCCAGCAGAAGGACTAGTCCACCCTACGAGCAGTACTTC. Amino acids: CASRRTSPPYEQYF.

V and J are TRBV10-3 and TRBJ2-1; D gene unclear. The germline V gene has CDR1 ENHRY and CDR2 SYGVKD. This CDR3 has 13 residues. Trimming removed 4 bases from V and 8 bases from J, with 12 bases in between. The CDR3 DNA sequence: TGTGCCATCAGTGCTGTGACCGCGGATGAGCAGTTCTTC. Amino acid sequence: CAISAVTADEQFF.

As for this clone: An end of the junction differs from the germline gene, which may be a read error. This sequence joins TRBV28 and TRBJ1-5, with TRBD1 as a possible D gene (6 bases). This CDR3 region has 12 residues. The germline gives CDR1 MDHEN, CDR2 SYDVKM. CDR3 loop: CASSLSAGVRYF. In nucleotides, the CDR3 is TGTGCCAGCAGTTTATCGGCAGGGGTCCGGTATTTT.

The chain joins TRBV7-2 to TRBJ1-1; D might be TRBD1 (5 bases). V lost 1 base to trimming and J lost 6 bases, with 21 bases between them. Germline CDR1 SGHTA, CDR2 FQGNSA. The CDR3 is 17 amino acids. CDR3 sequence reads: CASSLGQGRRRDAEAFF. The CDR3 nucleotides read TGTGCCAGCAGCTTAGGCCAGGGCAGGCGGCGAGACGCTGAAGCTTTCTTT.

The sample holds one count of this clone. The V call is TRBV6-1, the J call TRBJ1-2, with TRBD1 matching 9 bases. J gave up 6 bases and V 6 bases, and 8 bases lay outside the gene matches. Germline V gene data show CDR1 as MNHNS and CDR2 as SASEGT. The CDR3 totals 14 residues. The CDR3 DNA reads as TGTGCCAGCAGCCCGACAGGGACAGGGCATGGCTACACCTTC. This codes for CASSPTGTGHGYTF.

The chain recombines TRBV6-6 with TRBJ1-2; D not certain. The CDR3 runs to 11 residues. V dropped 5 bases and J dropped 9 bases, with 10 bases sitting between them. Per the germline V gene, CDR1 is MNHNY and CDR2 is SVGAGI (reference sequence). The CDR3 spells CASSRGDSYTF. The CDR3 region has the DNA TGTGCCAGCAGTCGCGGGGATAGCTACACCTTC.

The chain carries TRBV28 and TRBJ2-2; no firm D call. V shed 8 bases and J shed 4 bases, with 8 bases lying between them. CDR3 size: 12 residues. Germline CDR1 and CDR2: MDHEN and SYDVKM. CDR3 sequence: CASVEFTGELFF. The CDR3 bases are TGTGCCAGCGTGGAGTTCACCGGGGAGCTGTTTTTT.